This paragraph covers one T cell receptor (beta chain) sequence. The entry originates in a study of OX40 agonist ivuxolimab in advanced cancers. The CDR3 runs 13 residues. Per germline, CDR1 SGDLS and CDR2 YYNGEE. V dropped 4 bases and J dropped 7 bases, with 15 bases sitting between them. The table came from immunoSEQ multiplex PCR; TCRdb's copy has only in-frame clones and leaves some out. The top ten clones hold approximately 0.93% of a sample with 100,000 to 150,000 clones, approximately 94% of them seen once. Anyone with autoimmune disease history or systemic immunosuppression was excluded. Source: CD4+ or CD8+ T cells sorted from blood, taken in a trial of the OX40 agonist ivuxolimab. The source is an adult with an advanced solid tumor such as melanoma, head and neck, liver or kidney cancer. The V call is TRBV9, the J call TRBJ2-7; TRBD2 is a possible D gene (5 bases). CDR3 DNA sequence: TGTGCCAGCAGCCGGGGAAACTCTTGGGAGCAGTACTTC. It yields the protein CASSRGNSWEQYF.